There are many counts of the clone carrying this T cell receptor beta chain. Its specificity is unknown. Amplification yielded TCR beta CDR3 regions, with RNA transcripts as the source. HTBI primers were employed in a first-round RT-PCR of the TCR CDR3. TCRdb called the multiplex PCR reads again in MiXCR, with one record for every CDR3 protein. Found here are hundreds of thousands of distinct CDR3 sequences, more than 15% of them singletons; the top ten hold approximately 3.5%. These data originate in a study of T cells in Graves' hyperthyroidism and ophthalmopathy. Study summary: Pretreatment peripheral blood was obtained at initial diagnosis.

General study findings and limits: Clonotypes that were expanded in thyroid above 0.001 mostly appeared in blood too. The model anticipated ophthalmopathy a median about six months pre-onset.

The sequence was obtained from a woman aged 40-49 years with Graves' ophthalmopathy. The specimen sequenced was blood.

The CDR3 nucleotides are TGCGCCAGCAGCTTGGAACGAACCAGGGGGCGCACAGATACGCAGTATTTT. Protein sequence: CASSLERTRGRTDTQYF. This chain connects TRBV5-1 to TRBJ2-3; 8 nucleotides line up with TRBD1. This CDR3 spans 17 amino acids. Germline CDR1 SGHRS, CDR2 YFSETQ. The J segment lost 1 base and the V segment lost 0 bases, leaving 7 bases of the junction unmatched.